The 31 T cell receptor beta chains below come from one sample, sequenced in a study of naive and memory T cell subsets. Treatment meaning: skin biopsy from PPD injection site in Mantoux-positive individual. An oligonucleotide containing a UMI was ligated to the 3' end of TCR cDNA. Four PCR rounds used nested alpha and beta constant region primers plus the SP2 primer. TCRdb processed the UMI-ligation and nested PCR reads anew with MiXCR; each CDR3 protein has one entry. The sample carries approximately 37,000 distinct CDR3 sequences, about 10% recorded once. The sequenced sample was skin, obtained from a tuberculin skin test site. These receptors all stem from an adult in good health.

This clonotype has ten or more counts. This may be a read error: a much more frequent sequence differs by one nucleotide. The chain recombines TRBV30 with TRBJ2-7, with TRBD2 matching 16 bases. The CDR3 extends over 17 amino acids. V was pared by 5 bases and J by 2 bases, with 9 bases of the junction left unmatched. The germline gives CDR1 GTSNPN, CDR2 SVGIG (reference sequence). The CDR3 DNA reads TGTGCCTGGTCCGGGACTAGCGGGAGGGCAGGCCCCTACGAGCAGTACTTC. Protein product: CAWSGTSGRAGPYEQYF.

The CDR3 is CASSERAGRVPRNSPLHF. CDR3 nucleotide sequence: TGTGCCAGCAGTGAAAGGGCAGGGAGAGTGCCGCGTAATTCACCCCTCCACTTT. The chain is built from TRBV6-1 and TRBJ1-6; D is possibly TRBD1 (5 bases). This CDR3 contains 18 residues. V lost 2 bases and J lost 6, with 20 bases in between. Germline V lookup: CDR1 MNHNS, CDR2 SASEGT.

CDR3 DNA: TGTGCCAGCAGTTACTCGAAAGGGACCTCGGGAGCAATGCGCAATCAGCCCCAGCATTTT. It is translated as CASSYSKGTSGAMRNQPQHF. The chain carries TRBV6-2 or TRBV6-3 and TRBJ1-5, with a tentative D call TRBD1 (5 bases). The V gene's germline CDR1 is MNHEY and CDR2 SVGEGT. The CDR3 runs to 20 residues. The V end lost 0 bases, the J end lost 2 bases, and 23 bases lay between the germline ends.

This clonotype turned up a few times. This chain links TRBV7-3 with TRBJ2-1, with 7 bases matching TRBD2. The length of the CDR3 is 14 residues. CDR1 is SGHTA, CDR2 FQGTGA, per germline. The V segment lost 0 bases and the J segment 8 bases; nucleotides outside the gene matches: 4. CDR3: CASSLTWDYHEQFF. As DNA, the CDR3 is TGTGCCAGCAGCTTAACCTGGGACTATCATGAGCAGTTCTTC.

V usage is TRBV7-8 and J usage is TRBJ2-7; possible D gene TRBD1, 6 bases. The ends were cut back, 0 bases at V and 3 bases at J, with 15 bases in the middle. Germline V CDR1 and CDR2: SGHVS, FQNEAQ. CDR3 length equals 16 residues. CDR3 protein: CASSLAGQGNNYEQYF. The CDR3 region has the DNA TGTGCCAGCAGCTTAGCGGGGCAGGGGAATAACTACGAGCAGTACTTC.

This clonotype was counted many times. The chain carries TRBV18 and TRBJ2-1; the D gene could be TRBD1 or TRBD2 (5 bases each). The germline gives CDR1 KGHSH, CDR2 LQKENI. V was pared by 5 bases and J by 4 bases, with 15 bases between. This CDR3 contains 15 residues. In nucleotides, the CDR3 is TGTGCCAGCTCAACCGGGACCCCGCCTTACAATGAGCAGTTCTTC. Translated, it gives CASSTGTPPYNEQFF.

This chain uses TRBV5-5 with TRBJ1-2, with 9 bases matching TRBD1. CDR3 length equals 14 residues. V gave up 4 bases and J gave up 8 bases; unmatched junction bases: 9. Looked up from germline, CDR1 is SGHKS and CDR2 is YYEKEE (reference sequence). This chain's CDR3 is CASSPAGQGSGYTF. The CDR3 region has the DNA TGTGCCAGCAGCCCAGCCGGACAGGGGAGCGGCTACACCTTC.

This clonotype came up many times. The chain carries TRBV28 and TRBJ2-1; D not certain. The V gene's germline CDR1 is MDHEN and CDR2 SYDVKM. The CDR3 has 12 residues. Between the trimmed V and J ends, which lost 2 bases and 3 bases, there was a span of 2 bases. CDR3 DNA sequence: TGTGCCAGCAGTTTACTCTACAATGAGCAGTTCTTC. Amino acids: CASSLLYNEQFF.

V gene TRBV20-1 combines with J gene TRBJ2-4, with TRBD2 identical over 7 bases. This CDR3 region has 16 residues. J gave up 2 bases and V 5 bases, and 12 bases lay outside the gene matches. Germline V CDR1 and CDR2: DFQATT, SNEGSKA (reference sequence). As DNA, the CDR3 is TGCAGTGCTCTAGACCGGGGGGACGGCCCCAAAAACATTCAGTACTTC. Protein sequence: CSALDRGDGPKNIQYF.

V gene TRBV7-9 combines with J gene TRBJ1-6; possible D gene TRBD1, 5 bases. This CDR3 comprises 15 residues. The germline CDR1 and CDR2 sequences are SEHNR and FQNEAQ (reference sequence). The V end was cut by 7 bases, the J end by 5 bases, with 15 bases between. The CDR3 spells CASKPPGPDNSPLHF. CDR3 DNA: TGTGCCAGCAAGCCCCCGGGGCCAGATAATTCACCCCTCCACTTT.

This clonotype was observed many times. V gene TRBV20-1 combines with J gene TRBJ2-7, with D perhaps matching TRBD1 (5 bases). V gave up 1 base and J gave up 2 bases, with 9 bases separating them. The CDR3 spans 13 residues. Germline V gene sequence: CDR1 DFQATT, CDR2 SNEGSKA (reference sequence). Here the CDR3 reads CSARARTTYEQYF. DNA for the CDR3: TGCAGTGCTAGAGCAAGGACAACCTACGAGCAGTACTTC.

CDR3 coding DNA: TGTGCCAGCAGCCGGGACGGATCGAACACCGGGGAGCTGTTTTTT. Protein product: CASSRDGSNTGELFF. V gene TRBV3-1 combines with J gene TRBJ2-2; perhaps D is TRBD1 or TRBD2 (5 bases each). This CDR3 is built from 15 residues. The V gene lost 4 bases and the J gene lost 0 bases, with 9 bases spanning the gap. Germline CDR1 reads LGHDT; CDR2 reads YNNKEL (reference sequence).

This clonotype was observed at least ten times. V is TRBV10-2 and J is TRBJ1-5; D might be TRBD1 (5 bases). Germline V gene lookup returns CDR1 WSHSY and CDR2 SAAADI. This CDR3 region has 14 residues. V was clipped by 2 bases and J by 5 bases, with 10 bases between them. The CDR3 here is CASSEPGTDQPQHF. CDR3 DNA sequence: TGCGCCAGCAGTGAGCCTGGGACGGATCAGCCCCAGCATTTT.

The V call is TRBV6-5, the J call TRBJ2-2; D call uncertain. The CDR3 runs to 15 residues. The V end was cut by 0 bases, the J end by 1 base, with 6 bases between. Germline CDR1 and CDR2: MNHEY and SVGAGI. The CDR3 is CASSYSRQNTGELFF. CDR3 nucleotide sequence: TGTGCCAGCAGTTACTCGCGGCAGAACACCGGGGAGCTGTTTTTT.

This clonotype was seen at least ten times. This rearrangement joins TRBV20-1 to TRBJ2-7; 10 positions agree with TRBD2. Germline CDR1 is DFQATT and CDR2 is SNEGSKA (reference sequence). J was trimmed by 6 bases and V by 1 base; bases with no gene match: 6. The CDR3 runs to 14 residues. The CDR3 sequence: CSARVDSGGREQYF. Here the CDR3 DNA reads TGCAGTGCTAGAGTAGATAGCGGGGGGCGCGAGCAGTACTTC.

The CDR3 reads CSARGRPDSPLHF. The CDR3 DNA sequence: TGCAGTGCTAGAGGGAGGCCAGATTCACCCCTCCACTTT. J is TRBJ1-6 and V is TRBV20-1; no clear D gene. The V end was cut by 1 base, the J end by 8 bases, with 9 bases between. The germline V gene has CDR1 DFQATT and CDR2 SNEGSKA (reference sequence). This CDR3 contains 13 residues.

This clonotype was picked up a small number of times. CDR3: CASSYSSGQETQYF. The CDR3 bases are TGTGCCAGCAGTTATTCTAGCGGACAAGAGACCCAGTACTTC. V and J are TRBV6-5 and TRBJ2-5; 7 nucleotides align to TRBD2. J gave up 2 bases and V 3 bases, and 3 bases lay outside the gene matches. The CDR3 runs 14 residues. Per the germline V gene, CDR1 is MNHEY and CDR2 is SVGAGI.

This clonotype is a singleton in its sample. The DNA for the CDR3 is TGTGCCAGCAGCTCATCCGGGACCGGGGAGCTGTTTTTT. Translation gives CASSSSGTGELFF. The V gene is TRBV11-2, the J gene TRBJ2-2, with D unclear. CDR1 is SGHAT, CDR2 FQNNGV, per germline. Trimming removed 4 bases at V and 5 bases at J, with 8 bases between. The CDR3 sequence is 13 residues long.

This clonotype is medium-sized within its sample. J is TRBJ1-2 and V is TRBV20-1; a weak D match, TRBD1 (6 bases). V was shortened by 3 bases and J by 4 bases, with 9 bases between the two germline ends. The CDR3 runs 12 residues. The germline V gene encodes CDR1 DFQATT and CDR2 SNEGSKA (reference sequence). CDR3 region: CSARGGAYGYTF. The CDR3 DNA reads as TGCAGTGCTAGGGGGGGCGCCTATGGCTACACCTTC.

This clonotype was seen ten or more times. One junction end does not reproduce the germline sequence, and a read error may be involved. The chain is built from TRBV20-1 and TRBJ2-7; 10 nucleotides align to TRBD2. CDR1 DFQATT and CDR2 SNEGSKA come from the germline V gene (reference sequence). The CDR3 covers 14 residues. The CDR3 region has the DNA TGCAGTGCGAGAGGTGGGACTAGCGTCCACGAGCAGTACTTC. Its translation is CSARGGTSVHEQYF.

About this clonotype itself: An end of the junction differs from the germline gene, which may be a read error. The rearrangement uses TRBV28 and TRBJ1-2, with D maybe TRBD1 (6 bases). The CDR3 covers 13 residues. Germline loops: CDR1 MDHEN, CDR2 SYDVKM. The CDR3 DNA reads TGTGCCAGCAGTATAGTGGGGGCACTATGGCTACACTTC. This gives the protein CASSIVGALWLHF.

In nucleotides, the CDR3 is TGTGCCAGCAGTTACGGAGGCATTAACGGGAACACTGAAGCTTTCTTT. This encodes CASSYGGINGNTEAFF. V usage is TRBV6-2 or TRBV6-3 and J usage is TRBJ1-1; D is undetermined. The V end lost 2 bases, the J end lost 1 base, and 14 bases lay between the germline ends. The V gene's germline CDR1 is MNHEY and CDR2 SVGEGT. The CDR3 is 16 residues long.

This clonotype occurred many times. The chain combines TRBV28 with TRBJ2-3, with a possible D match to TRBD1 (6 bases). In germline, CDR1 is MDHEN, CDR2 SYDVKM. The germline V and J ends were trimmed by 3 bases and 2 bases, with 12 bases remaining between them. This CDR3 has 15 amino acids. The CDR3 here is CASSFPGQNTDTQYF. The CDR3 DNA follows: TGTGCCAGCAGTTTTCCCGGACAGAACACAGATACGCAGTATTTT.

This clonotype was recorded many times. The gene calls are TRBV29-1 and TRBJ2-1, with D unclear. With 8 bases removed from V and 9 bases from J, the gap between germline ends came to 23 bases. Germline lookup yields CDR1 SQVTM and CDR2 ANQGSEA. This CDR3 contains 14 residues. The CDR3 loop reads CSTTETWALGEQFF. Written as DNA, the CDR3 is TGCAGCACCACAGAGACGTGGGCCTTGGGTGAGCAGTTCTTC.

This clonotype was observed at least ten times. The rearrangement links TRBV7-9 to TRBJ2-5; the D gene could be TRBD1 or TRBD2 (5 bases each). Germline values: CDR1 SEHNR, CDR2 FQNEAQ (reference sequence). Trimming left V 7 bases short and J 5 bases short, with 17 bases between. The CDR3 runs to 14 residues. CDR3 protein: CASTTGRRVETQYF. CDR3 DNA sequence: TGTGCCAGCACCACGGGGCGGCGGGTTGAGACCCAGTACTTC.

This clonotype was observed at least ten times. The chain uses TRBV5-4 and TRBJ2-3; perhaps D is TRBD1 or TRBD2 (5 bases each). Between the trimmed V and J ends, which lost 2 bases and 7 bases, there was a span of 20 bases. Germline lookup yields CDR1 SGHNT and CDR2 YYREEE (reference sequence). The CDR3 is 16 amino acids. CDR3 sequence reads: CASSFKGGGEGNTQYF. Written as DNA, the CDR3 is TGTGCCAGCAGCTTCAAAGGTGGGGGAGAGGGCAATACGCAGTATTTT.

This clonotype is medium-sized within its sample. V and J are TRBV20-1 and TRBJ2-2; D assignment may be TRBD1 or TRBD2 (5 bases each). This CDR3 spans 17 amino acids. The germline V gene encodes CDR1 DFQATT and CDR2 SNEGSKA (reference sequence). V lost 0 bases and J lost 2, with 16 bases in between. The chain's CDR3 is CSAREIWGSPNTGELFF. In DNA, the CDR3 is TGCAGTGCTAGAGAGATTTGGGGGAGCCCAAACACCGGGGAGCTGTTTTTT.

This clonotype was counted at least ten times. The gene calls are TRBV7-9 and TRBJ2-5; 8 nucleotides align to TRBD2. Germline V lookup: CDR1 SEHNR, CDR2 FQNEAQ (reference sequence). The length of the CDR3 is 15 residues. V was pared by 3 bases and J by 0 bases, with 3 bases of the junction left unmatched. In DNA form, the CDR3 reads TGTGCCAGCAGCTTCCTAGCGGGTTACCAAGAGACCCAGTACTTC. Translated, it gives CASSFLAGYQETQYF.

This clonotype was seen a handful of times. J is TRBJ2-7 and V is TRBV6-5; a possible D gene is TRBD1 (6 bases). The V and J ends lost 6 bases and 8 bases respectively, with 17 bases between them. Germline V lookup: CDR1 MNHEY, CDR2 SVGAGI. The CDR3 contains 13 residues. The chain's CDR3 is CASRPQGSAKQYF. The CDR3, as DNA: TGTGCCAGCAGACCACAGGGCAGCGCGAAGCAGTACTTC.

This clonotype was detected many times. This sequence joins TRBV11-3 and TRBJ1-1; D is undetermined. The V and J ends lost 4 bases and 10 bases respectively, with 25 bases between them. Germline lookup yields CDR1 SGHNT and CDR2 YENEEA. This CDR3 is built from 16 residues. CDR3 DNA sequence: TGTGCCAGCAGCTCCCCGTTCATGGAGGGAACCCTCGGAGCTTTCTTT. Protein sequence: CASSSPFMEGTLGAFF.

The V and J genes are TRBV28 and TRBJ1-2, with D possibly TRBD1 on 6 matching bases. CDR1 is MDHEN, CDR2 SYDVKM, per germline. V shed 6 bases and J shed 3 bases, with 20 bases lying between them. The CDR3 sequence is 16 residues long. CDR3 protein: CASSPHLQGWDYGYTF. As DNA, the CDR3 is TGTGCCAGCAGCCCTCACCTACAGGGTTGGGACTATGGCTACACCTTC.